This T cell receptor (beta chain) came from a study of control samples from healthy donors and cancer patients. Sequencing used immunoSEQ multiplex PCR; TCRdb keeps in-frame clones, though not all of them. The table shows around 140,000 clones, with roughly 93% occurring only once. Germline assignment: CDR1 GTSNPN and CDR2 SVGIG (reference sequence). The V segment lost 0 bases and the J segment 3 bases; nucleotides outside the gene matches: 14. The CDR3 contains 18 residues. Sequences were obtained from blood. The chain recombines TRBV30 with TRBJ1-1; 9 nucleotides align to TRBD1. This TCR came from a man in his late teens or twenties in good health. The CDR3 reads CAWSVQGRDREGYTEAFF. DNA for the CDR3: TGTGCCTGGAGTGTACAAGGACGGGACAGGGAGGGTTACACTGAAGCTTTCTTT.